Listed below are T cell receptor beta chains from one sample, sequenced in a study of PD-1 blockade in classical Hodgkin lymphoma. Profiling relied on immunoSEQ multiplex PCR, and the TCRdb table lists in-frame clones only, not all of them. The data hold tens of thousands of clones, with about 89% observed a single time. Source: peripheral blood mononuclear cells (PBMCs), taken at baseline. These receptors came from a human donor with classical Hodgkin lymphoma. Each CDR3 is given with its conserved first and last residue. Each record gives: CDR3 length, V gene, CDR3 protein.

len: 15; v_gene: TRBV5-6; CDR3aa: CASSSLGASGNTIYF
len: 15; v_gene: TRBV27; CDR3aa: CASSAGTGVRYEQYF
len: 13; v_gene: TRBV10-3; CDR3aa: CAIQGAKLYEQYF
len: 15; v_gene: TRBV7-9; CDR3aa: CASSASGQGRWEQYF
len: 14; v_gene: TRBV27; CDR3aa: CASSLDGTYNEQFF
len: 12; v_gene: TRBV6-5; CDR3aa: CASRGVGEKLFF
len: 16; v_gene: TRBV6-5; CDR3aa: CASSSTRDISSDTQYF
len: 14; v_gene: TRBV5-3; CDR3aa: CARSQDRNSQPQHF
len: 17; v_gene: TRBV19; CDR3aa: CASSTHRQGATGTEAFF
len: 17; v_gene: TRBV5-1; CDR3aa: CASSWLGGPSNTGELFF
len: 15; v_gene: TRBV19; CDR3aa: CASSMLAGSSYEQYF
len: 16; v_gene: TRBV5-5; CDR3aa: CASSLNRGGAGNTIYF
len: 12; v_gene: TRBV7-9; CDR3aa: CASSFILYEQYF
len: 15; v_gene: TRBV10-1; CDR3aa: CASSPGGTSGNEQFF
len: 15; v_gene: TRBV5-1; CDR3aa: CASSLGGPPMGEQYF